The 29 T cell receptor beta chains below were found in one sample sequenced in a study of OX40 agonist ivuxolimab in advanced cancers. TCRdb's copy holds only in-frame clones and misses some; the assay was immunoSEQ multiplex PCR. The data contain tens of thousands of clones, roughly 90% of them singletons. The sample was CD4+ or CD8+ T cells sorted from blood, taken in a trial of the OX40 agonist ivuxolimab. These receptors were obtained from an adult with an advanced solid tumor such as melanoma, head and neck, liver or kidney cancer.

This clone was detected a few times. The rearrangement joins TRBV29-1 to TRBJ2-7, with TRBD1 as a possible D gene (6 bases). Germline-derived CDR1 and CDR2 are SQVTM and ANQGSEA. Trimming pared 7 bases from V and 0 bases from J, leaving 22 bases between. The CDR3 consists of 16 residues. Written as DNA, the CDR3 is TGCAGCGCCCTAGGGGTACAGGGCCGAAGCTCCTACGAGCAGTACTTC. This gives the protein CSALGVQGRSSYEQYF.

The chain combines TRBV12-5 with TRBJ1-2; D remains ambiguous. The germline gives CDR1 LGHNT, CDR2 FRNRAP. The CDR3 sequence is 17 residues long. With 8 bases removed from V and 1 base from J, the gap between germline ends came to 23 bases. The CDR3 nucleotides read TGTGCTAGTAGTCTCTGGGTGGGAGGGCTTATTAACTATGGCTACACCTTC. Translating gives CASSLWVGGLINYGYTF.

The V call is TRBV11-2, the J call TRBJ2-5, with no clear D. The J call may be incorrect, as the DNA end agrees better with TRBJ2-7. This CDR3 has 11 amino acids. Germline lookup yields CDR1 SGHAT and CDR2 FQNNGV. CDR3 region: CASSQVYEQYF. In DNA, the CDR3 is TGTGCCAGCAGCCAGGTTTACGAGCAGTACTTC.

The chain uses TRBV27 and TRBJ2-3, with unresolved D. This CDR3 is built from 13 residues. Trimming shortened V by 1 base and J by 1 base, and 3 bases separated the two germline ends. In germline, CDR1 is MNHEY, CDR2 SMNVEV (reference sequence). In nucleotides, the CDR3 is TGTGCCAGCAGTTTATACGGCACAGATACGCAGTATTTT. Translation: CASSLYGTDTQYF.

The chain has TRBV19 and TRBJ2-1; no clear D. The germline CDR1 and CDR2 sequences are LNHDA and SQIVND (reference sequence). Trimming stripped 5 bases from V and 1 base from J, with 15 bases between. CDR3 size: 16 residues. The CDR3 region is CASSLPRGASYNEQFF. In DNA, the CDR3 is TGTGCCAGTAGTCTCCCCCGCGGAGCTTCCTACAATGAGCAGTTCTTC.

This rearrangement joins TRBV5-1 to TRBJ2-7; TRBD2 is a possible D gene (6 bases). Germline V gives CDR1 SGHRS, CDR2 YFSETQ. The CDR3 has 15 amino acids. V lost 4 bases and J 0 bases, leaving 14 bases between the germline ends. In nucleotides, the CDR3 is TGCGCCAGCAGCCGCGGGACGTCTAGCTCCTACGAGCAGTACTTC. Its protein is CASSRGTSSSYEQYF. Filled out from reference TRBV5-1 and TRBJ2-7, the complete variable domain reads KAGVTQTPRYLIKTRGQQVTLSCSPISGHRSVSWYQQTPGQGLQFLFEYFSETQRNKGNFPGRFSGRQFSNSRSEMNVSTLELGDSALYLCASSRGTSSSYEQYFGPGTRLTVT.

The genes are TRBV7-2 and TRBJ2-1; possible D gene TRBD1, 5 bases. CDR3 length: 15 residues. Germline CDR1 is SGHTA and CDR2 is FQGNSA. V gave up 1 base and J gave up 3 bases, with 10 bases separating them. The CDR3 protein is CASSLGWGYYNEQFF. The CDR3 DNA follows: TGTGCCAGCAGCTTAGGGTGGGGCTACTACAATGAGCAGTTCTTC.

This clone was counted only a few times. CDR3 nucleotides: TGTGCCAGCAGGGAGTCGACTAGCTTCTCCTACGAGCAGTACTTC. This codes for CASRESTSFSYEQYF. The chain carries TRBV13 and TRBJ2-7; 7 nucleotides align to TRBD2. V was clipped by 6 bases and J by 0 bases; unmatched bases: 8. The V gene's germline CDR1 is PRHDT and CDR2 FYEKMQ (reference sequence). The length of the CDR3 is 15 residues.

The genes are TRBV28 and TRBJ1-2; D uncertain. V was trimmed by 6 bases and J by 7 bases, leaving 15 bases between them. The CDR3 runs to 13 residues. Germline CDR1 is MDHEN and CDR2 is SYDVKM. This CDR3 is CASSTPGLGGYTF. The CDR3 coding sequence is TGTGCCAGCAGCACCCCGGGGTTGGGTGGCTACACCTTC.

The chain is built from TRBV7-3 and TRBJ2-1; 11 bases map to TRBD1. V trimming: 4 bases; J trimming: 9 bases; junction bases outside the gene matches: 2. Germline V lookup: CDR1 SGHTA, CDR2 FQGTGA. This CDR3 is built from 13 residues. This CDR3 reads CASSSGTGGEQFF. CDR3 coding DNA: TGTGCCAGCAGCTCCGGGACAGGGGGTGAGCAGTTCTTC.

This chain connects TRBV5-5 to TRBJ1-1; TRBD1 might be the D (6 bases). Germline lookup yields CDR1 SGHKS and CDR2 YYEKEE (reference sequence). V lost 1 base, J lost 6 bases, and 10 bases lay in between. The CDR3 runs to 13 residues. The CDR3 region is CASSLIGGAEAFF. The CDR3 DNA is TGTGCCAGCAGCTTGATCGGGGGCGCTGAAGCTTTCTTT.

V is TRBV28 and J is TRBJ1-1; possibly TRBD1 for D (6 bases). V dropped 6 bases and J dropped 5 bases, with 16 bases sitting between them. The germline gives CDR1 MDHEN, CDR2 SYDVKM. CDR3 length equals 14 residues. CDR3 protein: CASRRGGIRTEAFF. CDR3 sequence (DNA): TGTGCCAGCAGGCGTGGGGGCATCAGGACTGAAGCTTTCTTT.

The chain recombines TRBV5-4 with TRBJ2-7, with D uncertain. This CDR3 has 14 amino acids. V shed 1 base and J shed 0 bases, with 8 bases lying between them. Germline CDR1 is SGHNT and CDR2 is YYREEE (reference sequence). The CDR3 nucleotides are TGTGCCAGCAGCTTGTTGGGTGCCTCCTACGAGCAGTACTTC. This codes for CASSLLGASYEQYF.

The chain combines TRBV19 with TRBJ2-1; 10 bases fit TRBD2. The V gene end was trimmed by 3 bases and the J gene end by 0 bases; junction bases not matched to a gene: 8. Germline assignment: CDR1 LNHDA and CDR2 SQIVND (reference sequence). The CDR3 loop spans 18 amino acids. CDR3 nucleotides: TGTGCCAGTAGTATTCTGGGACTAGCGCCGAGCTCCTACAATGAGCAGTTCTTC. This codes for CASSILGLAPSSYNEQFF.

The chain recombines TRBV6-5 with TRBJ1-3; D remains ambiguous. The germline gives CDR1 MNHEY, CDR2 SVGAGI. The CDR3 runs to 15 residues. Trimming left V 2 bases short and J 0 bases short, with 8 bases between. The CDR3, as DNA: TGTGCCAGCAGTTACGGTATCAGCTCTGGAAACACCATATATTTT. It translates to CASSYGISSGNTIYF.

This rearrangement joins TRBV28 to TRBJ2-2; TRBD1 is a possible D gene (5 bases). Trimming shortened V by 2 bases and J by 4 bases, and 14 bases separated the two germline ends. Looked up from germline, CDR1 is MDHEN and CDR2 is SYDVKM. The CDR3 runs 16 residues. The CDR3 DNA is TGTGCCAGCAGTTTAGGGGCCCCTATTCCCACCGGGGAGCTGTTTTTT. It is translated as CASSLGAPIPTGELFF.

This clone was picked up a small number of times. Written as DNA, the CDR3 is TGCGCCAGCAGCTCGGGACTCCTCATGGGCACCGGGGAGCTGTTTTTT. Its protein is CASSSGLLMGTGELFF. The chain couples TRBV5-1 to TRBJ2-2; D may be TRBD2 (6 bases). V gave up 3 bases and J gave up 4 bases, with 16 bases separating them. Per germline, CDR1 SGHRS and CDR2 YFSETQ. This CDR3 comprises 16 residues. Full variable domain (rest looked up from reference TRBV5-1 and TRBJ2-2): KAGVTQTPRYLIKTRGQQVTLSCSPISGHRSVSWYQQTPGQGLQFLFEYFSETQRNKGNFPGRFSGRQFSNSRSEMNVSTLELGDSALYLCASSSGLLMGTGELFFGEGSRLTVL.

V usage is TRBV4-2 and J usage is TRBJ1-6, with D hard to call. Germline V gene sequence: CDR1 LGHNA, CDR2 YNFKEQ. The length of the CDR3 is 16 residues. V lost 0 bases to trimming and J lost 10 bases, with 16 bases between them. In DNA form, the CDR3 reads TGTGCCAGCAGCCAAGATATAGGAGGGAGAGGGTCACCCCTCCACTTT. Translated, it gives CASSQDIGGRGSPLHF.

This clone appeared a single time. The CDR3 DNA sequence: TGCGCCAACCCAGAGTCCCCTAGCGGAGCCTTCTACGAGCAGTACTTC. It yields the protein CANPESPSGAFYEQYF. J is TRBJ2-7 and V is TRBV4-3; 7 bases map to TRBD2. V trimming: 10 bases; J trimming: 3 bases; junction bases outside the gene matches: 18. Germline V CDR1 and CDR2: LGHNA, YSLEER. This CDR3 is built from 16 residues.

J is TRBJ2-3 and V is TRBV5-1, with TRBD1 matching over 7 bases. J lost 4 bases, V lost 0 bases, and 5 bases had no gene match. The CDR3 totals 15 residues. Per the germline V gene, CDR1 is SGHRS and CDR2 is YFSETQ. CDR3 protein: CASSLGDRDADTQYF. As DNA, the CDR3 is TGCGCCAGCAGCTTGGGTGACAGGGATGCAGATACGCAGTATTTT.

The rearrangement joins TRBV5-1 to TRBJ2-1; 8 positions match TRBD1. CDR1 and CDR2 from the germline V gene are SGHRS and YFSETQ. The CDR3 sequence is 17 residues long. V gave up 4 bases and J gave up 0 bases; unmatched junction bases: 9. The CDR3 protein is CASSPGQGLSSYNEQFF. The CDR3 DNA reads TGCGCCAGCAGCCCCGGACAGGGCTTAAGCTCCTACAATGAGCAGTTCTTC.

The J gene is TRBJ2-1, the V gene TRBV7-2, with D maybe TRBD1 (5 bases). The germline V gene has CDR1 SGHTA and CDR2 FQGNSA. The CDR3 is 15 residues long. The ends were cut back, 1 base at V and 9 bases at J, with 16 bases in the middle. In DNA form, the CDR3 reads TGTGCCAGCAGCTTAGACAGGCCCTCTCTAGGTGAGCAGTTCTTC. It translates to CASSLDRPSLGEQFF.

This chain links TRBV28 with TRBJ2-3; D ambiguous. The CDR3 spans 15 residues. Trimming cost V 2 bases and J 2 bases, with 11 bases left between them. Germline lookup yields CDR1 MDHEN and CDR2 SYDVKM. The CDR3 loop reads CASSLIERATDTQYF. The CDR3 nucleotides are TGTGCCAGCAGTTTAATCGAAAGGGCCACAGATACGCAGTATTTT. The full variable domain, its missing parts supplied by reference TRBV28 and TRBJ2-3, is DVKVTQSSRYLVKRTGEKVFLECVQDMDHENMFWYRQDPGLGLRLIYFSYDVKMKEKGDIPEGYSVSREKKERFSLILESASTNQTSMYLCASSLIERATDTQYFGPGTRLTVL.

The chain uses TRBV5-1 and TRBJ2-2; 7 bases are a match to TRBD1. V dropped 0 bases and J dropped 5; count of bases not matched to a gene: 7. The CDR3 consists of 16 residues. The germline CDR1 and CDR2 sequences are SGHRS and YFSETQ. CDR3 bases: TGCGCCAGCAGCTTGGGGGGACAGCGAAAAACCGGGGAGCTGTTTTTT. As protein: CASSLGGQRKTGELFF.

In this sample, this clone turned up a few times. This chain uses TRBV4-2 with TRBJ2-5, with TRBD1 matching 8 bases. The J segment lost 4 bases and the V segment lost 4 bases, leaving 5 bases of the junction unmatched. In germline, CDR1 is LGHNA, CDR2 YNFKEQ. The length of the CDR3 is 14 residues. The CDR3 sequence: CASSPQGAGETQYF. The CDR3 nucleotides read TGTGCCAGCAGCCCCCAGGGGGCAGGAGAGACCCAGTACTTC.

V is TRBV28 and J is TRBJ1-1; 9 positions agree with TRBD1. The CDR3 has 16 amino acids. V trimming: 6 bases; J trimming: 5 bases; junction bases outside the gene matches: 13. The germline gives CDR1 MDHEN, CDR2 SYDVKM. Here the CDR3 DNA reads TGTGCCAGCAGCTCGACCGGGACAGGGAAAGGGACTGAAGCTTTCTTT. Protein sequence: CASSSTGTGKGTEAFF.

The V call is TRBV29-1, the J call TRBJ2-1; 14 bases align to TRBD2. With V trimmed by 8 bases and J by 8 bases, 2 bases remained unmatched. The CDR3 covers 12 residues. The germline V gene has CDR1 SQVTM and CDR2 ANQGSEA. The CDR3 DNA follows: TGCAGCACGGGACTAGCGGGAGATGAGCAGTTCTTC. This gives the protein CSTGLAGDEQFF.

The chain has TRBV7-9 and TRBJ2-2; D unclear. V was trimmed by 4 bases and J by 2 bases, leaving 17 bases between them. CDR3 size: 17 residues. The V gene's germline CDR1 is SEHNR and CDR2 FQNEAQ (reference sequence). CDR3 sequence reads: CASSSFSRMGNTGELFF. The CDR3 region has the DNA TGTGCCAGCAGCTCCTTTTCTAGGATGGGTAACACCGGGGAGCTGTTTTTT.

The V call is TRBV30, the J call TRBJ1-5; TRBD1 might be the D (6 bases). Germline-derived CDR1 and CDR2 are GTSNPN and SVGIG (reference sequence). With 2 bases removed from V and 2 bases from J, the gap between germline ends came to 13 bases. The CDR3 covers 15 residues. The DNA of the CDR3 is TGTGCCTGGAGTCAAGGGGGTACGGGCAATCAGCCCCAGCATTTT. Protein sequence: CAWSQGGTGNQPQHF.